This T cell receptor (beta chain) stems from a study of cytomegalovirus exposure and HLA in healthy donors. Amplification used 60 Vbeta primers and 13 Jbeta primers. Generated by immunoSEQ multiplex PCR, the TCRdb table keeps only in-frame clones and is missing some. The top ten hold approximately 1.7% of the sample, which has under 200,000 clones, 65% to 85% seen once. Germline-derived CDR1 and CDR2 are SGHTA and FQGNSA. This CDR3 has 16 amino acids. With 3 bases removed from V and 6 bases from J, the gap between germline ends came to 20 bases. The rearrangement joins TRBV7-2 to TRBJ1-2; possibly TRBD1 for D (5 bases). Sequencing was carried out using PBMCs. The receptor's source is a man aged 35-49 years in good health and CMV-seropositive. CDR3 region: CASSFPRGKGRHGYTF. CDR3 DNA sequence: TGTGCCAGCAGCTTTCCCCGGGGGAAGGGGCGGCATGGCTACACCTTC.